This T cell receptor beta chain is drawn from a study of spatial heterogeneity in lung cancer. TCRdb called the 5' RACE reads again in MiXCR, with one record for every CDR3 protein. The data contain tens of thousands of distinct CDR3 sequences, 5% to 6.5% of them seen just once; the ten biggest clones take up approximately 25%. The sample's time point: blood at routine non-recurrence follow-up after resection. Researchers sequenced whole RNA taken from tumor, nontumor lung or frozen PBMC without sorting. This clonotype was observed at least ten times. V gave up 4 bases and J gave up 8 bases; unmatched junction bases: 8. CDR1 KGHDR and CDR2 SFDVKD come from the germline V gene. The CDR3 consists of 15 residues.

This chain joins TRBV24-1 and TRBJ1-2; 11 bases map to TRBD1. The source was PBMCs, collected at follow-up. This sequence was found in a female donor with early-stage non-small cell lung cancer. CDR3 nucleotides: TGTGCCACCAGTGACTCCCGGACAGGGGGCATGGGCTACACCTTC. It is translated as CATSDSRTGGMGYTF.